The 14 T cell receptor beta chains below come from one sample, sequenced in a study of human T cells and chemical hapten exposure. TCRdb recomputed calls from the RACE reads with MiXCR, one row per CDR3 protein. The table has fewer than 500,000 distinct CDR3 sequences, about 4.4% seen once. As for time point: patch test 1, 2 weeks after DPC sensitization. This sample's treatment: therapeutic diphenylcyclopropenone sensitization with weekly scalp DPC. The material was whole blood, obtained in connection with sensitization to the hapten diphenylcyclopropenone (DPC). The receptors stem from a woman in her forties or fifties with alopecia areata. Some clones in this sample may be carry-over from other donors' samples.

This clonotype showed up many times. The chain uses TRBV29-1 and TRBJ2-1, with TRBD1 identical over 7 bases. Germline trimming cut 4 bases from V and 0 bases from J; bases unmatched to any gene: 9. The V gene's germline CDR1 is SQVTM and CDR2 ANQGSEA. The CDR3 has 16 amino acids. The CDR3 nucleotides are TGCAGCGTTGGGGGACAGCGAGGGAGCTCCTACAATGAGCAGTTCTTC. Translating it yields CSVGGQRGSSYNEQFF.

This clonotype was detected a few times. The chain couples TRBV12-5 to TRBJ1-1, with TRBD1 matching 7 bases. The CDR3 is 15 amino acids. The trim removed 7 bases at V and 4 bases at J, leaving 12 bases unmatched. CDR1 and CDR2 from the germline V gene are LGHNT and FRNRAP. The CDR3 reads CASATGTAGFTEAFF. CDR3 nucleotides: TGTGCTAGTGCCACCGGGACAGCCGGATTCACTGAAGCTTTCTTT. The whole variable domain, remainder taken from reference TRBV12-5 and TRBJ1-1, is DARVTQTPRHKVTEMGQEVTMRCQPILGHNTVFWYRQTMMQGLELLAYFRNRAPLDDSGMPKDRFSAEMPDATLATLKIQPSEPRDSAVYFCASATGTAGFTEAFFGQGTRLTVV.

A word on this clonotype: This may come from a read error, since a much larger clone is one base off. The chain is built from TRBV2 and TRBJ1-2, with D tentatively TRBD1 (5 bases). Germline V gene data show CDR1 as SNHLY and CDR2 as FYNNEI. Trimming shortened V by 8 bases and J by 4 bases, and 11 bases separated the two germline ends. The CDR3 runs to 12 residues. The DNA of the CDR3 is TGTGCCAGCGGTCCCCAGGGCTATGGCTACACCTTC. Translating gives CASGPQGYGYTF.

This chain links TRBV5-4 with TRBJ2-1; 9 bases are shared with TRBD1. V shed 0 bases, J shed 4 bases, and the junction held 5 bases outside the gene matches. CDR3 length equals 16 residues. Germline V lookup: CDR1 SGHNT, CDR2 YYREEE (reference sequence). Here the CDR3 reads CASSLGLGQGYNEQFF. CDR3 DNA: TGTGCCAGCAGCTTGGGCTTAGGACAGGGGTACAATGAGCAGTTCTTC.

The sample holds many counts of this clonotype. CDR3 in amino acids: CASSPGEMTGTEAFF. Here the CDR3 DNA reads TGCGCCAGCAGCCCTGGCGAGATGACGGGCACTGAAGCTTTCTTT. V gene TRBV4-1 combines with J gene TRBJ1-1; D gene unclear. The V and J ends lost 4 bases and 4 bases respectively, with 16 bases between them. Germline V lookup: CDR1 MGHRA, CDR2 YSYEKL. The CDR3 totals 15 residues.

This clonotype appeared many times. The rearrangement links TRBV7-2 to TRBJ2-7; D perhaps matches TRBD1 (6 bases). Germline values: CDR1 SGHTA, CDR2 FQGNSA. CDR3 length: 13 residues. V was shortened by 0 bases and J by 5 bases, with 8 bases between the two germline ends. CDR3 nucleotide sequence: TGTGCCAGCAGCTTAGCCTGGGACAACGAGCAGTACTTC. This gives the protein CASSLAWDNEQYF.

The chain couples TRBV4-2 to TRBJ2-3, with 9 bases lining up with TRBD2. The CDR3 covers 17 residues. The trim removed 0 bases at V and 5 bases at J, leaving 9 bases unmatched. Per the germline V gene, CDR1 is LGHNA and CDR2 is YNFKEQ. The CDR3 sequence is CASSQDLAGGPGDTQYF. The CDR3 DNA sequence: TGTGCCAGCAGCCAAGATCTGGCGGGGGGGCCAGGAGATACGCAGTATTTT.

This chain links TRBV30 with TRBJ1-5; TRBD1 matches at 8 bases. The CDR3 is made up of 15 amino acids. Germline V gene sequence: CDR1 GTSNPN, CDR2 SVGIG (reference sequence). V was pared by 6 bases and J by 1 base, with 8 bases of the junction left unmatched. The CDR3 DNA reads as TGTGCCTGCGCCCGACAGGGGAAAAGCAATCAGCCCCAGCATTTT. As protein: CACARQGKSNQPQHF. The full variable domain, its missing parts supplied by reference TRBV30 and TRBJ1-5, is SQTIHQWPATLVQPVGSPLSLECTVEGTSNPNLYWYRQAAGRGLQLLFYSVGIGQISSEVPQNLSASRPQDRQFILSSKKLLLSDSGFYLCACARQGKSNQPQHFGDGTRLSIL.

This clonotype was recorded at least ten times. The chain links TRBV11-2 to TRBJ2-7; D possibly corresponds to TRBD2 (6 bases). Looked up from germline, CDR1 is SGHAT and CDR2 is FQNNGV. This CDR3 has 18 amino acids. V was pared by 4 bases and J by 6 bases, with 28 bases between. In DNA, the CDR3 is TGTGCCAGCAGCTCCCTGAGAATACTAGCCCCCTTTTCCCCCGAGCAGTACTTC. This codes for CASSSLRILAPFSPEQYF.

This clonotype has just a few counts. The chain combines TRBV24-1 with TRBJ1-2, with D possibly matching TRBD1 (5 bases). Between the trimmed V and J ends, which lost 4 bases and 6 bases, there was a span of 14 bases. The CDR3 extends over 14 amino acids. CDR1 KGHDR and CDR2 SFDVKD come from the germline V gene. The CDR3 DNA sequence: TGTGCCACCAGTGACAGAACCAGGGTCCATGGCTACACCTTC. Translation: CATSDRTRVHGYTF.

This chain connects TRBV20-1 to TRBJ1-5, with D possibly matching TRBD1 (5 bases). The V gene's germline CDR1 is DFQATT and CDR2 SNEGSKA (reference sequence). Trimming stripped 6 bases from V and 3 bases from J, with 18 bases between. This CDR3 has 15 residues. CDR3 bases: TGCAGTGCCTTAGGAGGTCAGGGTATCAATCAGCCCCAGCATTTT. This translates into CSALGGQGINQPQHF.

This clonotype came up a few times. The chain links TRBV3-1 to TRBJ2-6; maybe TRBD1 (6 bases). Between the trimmed V and J ends, which lost 4 bases and 1 base, there was a span of 17 bases. The CDR3 loop spans 18 amino acids. Germline V CDR1 and CDR2: LGHDT, YNNKEL (reference sequence). CDR3 sequence (DNA): TGTGCCAGCAGCCCTCAGACAGGTGCTGGATCTGGGGCCAACGTCCTGACTTTC. Its protein product is CASSPQTGAGSGANVLTF.

This clonotype was found many times. The chain employs TRBV29-1 and TRBJ2-7; TRBD2 might be the D (5 bases). Germline V CDR1 and CDR2: SQVTM, ANQGSEA. V lost 4 bases and J 7 bases, leaving 20 bases between the germline ends. CDR3 length equals 14 residues. The CDR3 protein is CSVVPAKRVLEQYF. The CDR3 bases are TGCAGCGTTGTTCCGGCGAAGAGGGTATTGGAGCAGTACTTC.

This clonotype was observed many times. The chain uses TRBV19 and TRBJ1-2; D ambiguous. This CDR3 has 16 residues. The V gene lost 6 bases and the J gene lost 1 base, with 18 bases spanning the gap. CDR1 and CDR2 (germline): LNHDA, SQIVND (reference sequence). The CDR3 DNA reads TGTGCCAGTAGCCCATCTGGGTGGGAAGTTAACTATGGCTACACCTTC. It specifies CASSPSGWEVNYGYTF.